These 25 T cell receptor beta chains were all obtained from the same sample, sequenced in a study of T cell responses to AZD1222 COVID-19 vaccine. Libraries were prepared by immunoSEQ multiplex PCR; TCRdb keeps only in-frame clonotypes and omits some of them. The data contain about 110,000 clones, about 90% of them seen just once; the ten biggest clones take up 2.5% to 3.5%. This material consisted of peripheral blood, taken on day 0 of AZD1222 vaccination. These receptors were collected from an adult in good health.

The chain uses TRBV6-6 and TRBJ2-1; TRBD2 aligns across 10 bases. From germline, CDR1 is MNHNY and CDR2 SVGAGI (reference sequence). Unmatched junction bases numbered 13, after V lost 8 bases and J lost 12 bases. The length of the CDR3 is 14 residues. In nucleotides, the CDR3 is TGTGCCAGCGGGGGTAGCGGGAGGCCCCAGGGGCAGTTCTTC. This encodes CASGGSGRPQGQFF.

The sample holds one count of this clone. The J gene is TRBJ1-2, the V gene TRBV30, with D hard to call. Germline V gene lookup returns CDR1 GTSNPN and CDR2 SVGIG (reference sequence). CDR3 size: 12 residues. V gave up 0 bases and J gave up 4 bases, with 6 bases separating them. The chain's CDR3 is CAWSVSVYGYTF. The CDR3 DNA reads as TGTGCCTGGAGTGTATCGGTCTATGGCTACACCTTC.

Here the CDR3 reads CSVEVLAGVNEQFF. The CDR3 coding sequence is TGCAGCGTTGAGGTACTAGCGGGAGTGAATGAGCAGTTCTTC. The J gene is TRBJ2-1, the V gene TRBV29-1; 11 nucleotides match TRBD2. The CDR3 is 14 amino acids. Germline V gene sequence: CDR1 SQVTM, CDR2 ANQGSEA. V gave up 3 bases and J gave up 7 bases; unmatched junction bases: 5.

The chain has TRBV6-6 and TRBJ1-6, with 9 bases matching TRBD1. Germline lookup yields CDR1 MNHNY and CDR2 SVGAGI (reference sequence). This CDR3 comprises 15 residues. V lost 7 bases and J lost 6; bases outside the gene matches: 7. The CDR3 sequence: CASTDRGVANSPLHF. The CDR3 nucleotides are TGTGCCAGCACAGACAGGGGGGTTGCTAATTCACCCCTCCACTTT.

The rearrangement links TRBV6-5 to TRBJ2-7, with unresolved D. CDR1 and CDR2 (germline): MNHEY, SVGAGI. Trimming cost V 0 bases and J 0 bases, with 12 bases left between them. CDR3 length: 16 amino acids. CDR3 residues: CASSYSKGGDSYEQYF. CDR3 coding DNA: TGTGCCAGCAGTTACTCTAAAGGTGGGGACTCCTACGAGCAGTACTTC.

The V call is TRBV9, the J call TRBJ2-7; perhaps TRBD1 as D (9 bases). Germline V gene data show CDR1 as SGDLS and CDR2 as YYNGEE. V was trimmed by 3 bases and J by 6 bases, leaving 22 bases between them. The CDR3 totals 16 residues. The CDR3 sequence is CASSAGGTGRSPEQYF. The CDR3 nucleotides are TGTGCCAGCAGCGCGGGGGGGACAGGGCGGTCCCCCGAGCAGTACTTC.

This clone came up once. This chain joins TRBV5-1 and TRBJ2-2, with 9 bases identical to TRBD1. The CDR3 is 14 amino acids. Germline V gives CDR1 SGHRS, CDR2 YFSETQ. With V trimmed by 3 bases and J by 7 bases, 4 bases remained unmatched. CDR3 in amino acids: CASSSNRGLGELFF. The CDR3 DNA follows: TGCGCCAGCAGCTCTAACAGGGGGCTCGGGGAGCTGTTTTTT.

The rearrangement joins TRBV28 to TRBJ1-2; 8 nucleotides match TRBD1. The CDR3 runs to 17 residues. Germline V CDR1 and CDR2: MDHEN, SYDVKM. J was trimmed by 4 bases and V by 2 bases; bases with no gene match: 12. The CDR3 protein is CASSLDGQGDFGYGYTF. The CDR3 nucleotides are TGTGCCAGCAGTTTAGATGGACAGGGCGATTTCGGCTATGGCTACACCTTC.

This clone came up once. The gene calls are TRBV6-6 and TRBJ1-4; TRBD1 aligns across 10 bases. Germline V gives CDR1 MNHNY, CDR2 SVGAGI (reference sequence). Trimming at V came to 6 bases and at J to 8 bases, leaving 9 bases not matched to a gene. The CDR3 spans 15 residues. The CDR3 here is CASRGGTGDKEKLFF. CDR3 nucleotide sequence: TGTGCCAGCAGGGGAGGGACAGGGGATAAGGAAAAACTGTTTTTT.

The chain employs TRBV19 and TRBJ1-5, with 12 bases matching TRBD1. V was clipped by 5 bases and J by 2 bases; unmatched bases: 10. Germline CDR1 and CDR2: LNHDA and SQIVND (reference sequence). The CDR3 extends over 18 amino acids. The CDR3 DNA follows: TGTGCCAGTAGTGCCTGGGGACAGGGGGCGTCGGGCAATCAGCCCCAGCATTTT. As protein: CASSAWGQGASGNQPQHF.

The chain couples TRBV19 to TRBJ1-4; TRBD1 agrees at 9 bases. Germline V gene sequence: CDR1 LNHDA, CDR2 SQIVND (reference sequence). V was clipped by 8 bases and J by 4 bases; unmatched bases: 8. The CDR3 extends over 15 amino acids. The DNA for the CDR3 is TGTGCCAGTCTACGACAGGGGGATAGTAATGAAAAACTGTTTTTT. Its translation is CASLRQGDSNEKLFF.

The chain recombines TRBV6-1 with TRBJ2-1; 10 bases agree with TRBD2. CDR3 size: 14 residues. Germline V CDR1 and CDR2: MNHNS, SASEGT. Trimming removed 4 bases from V and 4 bases from J; junction bases left unmatched: 1. DNA of the CDR3: TGTGCCAGCAGTGTAGCGGGAGGATACAATGAGCAGTTCTTC. Its translation is CASSVAGGYNEQFF.

V gene TRBV15 combines with J gene TRBJ1-5; D remains ambiguous. The germline CDR1 and CDR2 sequences are LNHNV and YYDKDF (reference sequence). Trimming shortened V by 0 bases and J by 4 bases, and 10 bases separated the two germline ends. This CDR3 comprises 15 residues. The CDR3 spells CATSRDRLGNQPQHF. The CDR3 DNA reads TGTGCCACCAGCAGAGATCGGTTAGGGAATCAGCCCCAGCATTTT.

This clone turned up a few times. The chain is built from TRBV15 and TRBJ2-3, with TRBD2 matching 7 bases. Trimming removed 2 bases from V and 0 bases from J; junction bases left unmatched: 14. Germline loops: CDR1 LNHNV, CDR2 YYDKDF (reference sequence). This CDR3 spans 19 amino acids. As DNA, the CDR3 is TGTGCCACCAGCAGACCTCCGGGGCGGGGGTCATCTAGCACAGATACGCAGTATTTT. It yields the protein CATSRPPGRGSSSTDTQYF.

The CDR3 loop reads CASGLVRDTGGSETQYF. The CDR3 DNA reads TGTGCTAGTGGTTTGGTACGGGATACAGGGGGCTCCGAGACCCAGTACTTC. The chain is built from TRBV12-5 and TRBJ2-5; 9 bases are shared with TRBD1. There are 17 residues in the CDR3. Germline trimming cut 0 bases from V and 5 bases from J; bases unmatched to any gene: 10. From germline, CDR1 is LGHNT and CDR2 FRNRAP.

The chain carries TRBV12-3 or TRBV12-4 and TRBJ2-7, with TRBD1 matching 7 bases. J lost 3 bases, V lost 7 bases, and 6 bases had no gene match. There are 13 residues in the CDR3. The DNA of the CDR3 is TGTGCCAGCAAACGGGCAGGGGGCTACGAGCAGTACTTC. Translation: CASKRAGGYEQYF.

The chain recombines TRBV27 with TRBJ2-3; the match to TRBD1 covers 7 bases. Germline V CDR1 and CDR2: MNHEY, SMNVEV (reference sequence). Trimming cost V 11 bases and J 4 bases; bases outside gene matches: 9. CDR3 length: 13 amino acids. CDR3 nucleotides: TGTGCCTCGCGTAGGGGGCTCGCAGATACGCAGTATTTT. It specifies CASRRGLADTQYF.

This clone was detected only once. The chain is built from TRBV18 and TRBJ2-3; 14 bases map to TRBD2. The CDR3 runs 17 residues. Per germline, CDR1 KGHSH and CDR2 LQKENI. After removal of 6 bases from V and 3 bases from J, the junction contained 8 bases not matched to a gene. This chain's CDR3 is CASSPGTSGRTTDTQYF. The CDR3 region has the DNA TGTGCCAGCTCTCCCGGGACTAGCGGGAGAACGACAGATACGCAGTATTTT.

This chain links TRBV4-2 with TRBJ1-4, with 7 nucleotides matching TRBD1. With V trimmed by 4 bases and J by 5 bases, 7 bases remained unmatched. This CDR3 is 15 amino acids long. Germline V gives CDR1 LGHNA, CDR2 YNFKEQ. CDR3 residues: CASSRPKGANEKLFF. CDR3 nucleotide sequence: TGTGCCAGCAGCCGTCCCAAGGGGGCGAATGAAAAACTGTTTTTT.

The chain recombines TRBV15 with TRBJ1-1; 7 nucleotides align to TRBD1. With V trimmed by 2 bases and J by 0 bases, 9 bases remained unmatched. Germline assignment: CDR1 LNHNV and CDR2 YYDKDF (reference sequence). The CDR3 spans 17 residues. CDR3 in DNA: TGTGCCACCAGCAGAAATACCCCCGGACAGGTGAACACTGAAGCTTTCTTT. Protein: CATSRNTPGQVNTEAFF.

The chain uses TRBV19 and TRBJ1-3; a possible D gene is TRBD1 (5 bases). Germline loops: CDR1 LNHDA, CDR2 SQIVND (reference sequence). V lost 4 bases, J lost 0 bases, and 7 bases lay in between. The CDR3 is 14 residues long. This CDR3 reads CASSTTVSGNTIYF. CDR3 nucleotide sequence: TGTGCCAGTAGTACGACAGTCTCTGGAAACACCATATATTTT.

This clone has only a few counts. V and J are TRBV5-4 and TRBJ2-1; 8 nucleotides align to TRBD2. V was pared by 3 bases and J by 3 bases, with 8 bases of the junction left unmatched. The CDR3 runs to 16 residues. Germline loops: CDR1 SGHNT, CDR2 YYREEE (reference sequence). CDR3 bases: TGTGCCAGCAGCTCCATCAGCGGGAGAAGCTACAATGAGCAGTTCTTC. Residues: CASSSISGRSYNEQFF.

V is TRBV28 and J is TRBJ2-1; D tentatively reads TRBD1 or TRBD2 (6 bases each). The CDR3 runs to 15 residues. The germline gives CDR1 MDHEN, CDR2 SYDVKM. V lost 8 bases, J lost 4 bases, and 18 bases lay in between. CDR3 in DNA: TGTGCCAGCTTAGGACGGGGGCGGGTATACAATGAGCAGTTCTTC. This gives the protein CASLGRGRVYNEQFF.

A word on this clone: The same CDR3 also results from other DNA sequences found in this sample. This chain connects TRBV3-1 (or the pseudogene TRBV3-2) to TRBJ2-6, with TRBD2 matching 9 bases. Losses at the gene ends were 3 bases for V and 3 bases for J; bases not matched to a gene: 15. CDR3 length equals 20 residues. The germline V gene has CDR1 LGHDT and CDR2 YNNKEL (reference sequence). CDR3 sequence reads: CASSHHGLAGGPLGANVLTF. The CDR3, as DNA: TGTGCCAGCAGCCACCACGGACTCGCGGGAGGGCCCCTTGGGGCCAACGTCCTGACTTTC.

The rearrangement links TRBV4-1 to TRBJ1-4; no definite D call. CDR3 size: 15 residues. Trimming took off 1 base at V and 0 bases at J, with 6 bases between the two ends. The germline V gene has CDR1 MGHRA and CDR2 YSYEKL. This chain's CDR3 is CASSQGRSTNEKLFF. The CDR3 DNA is TGCGCCAGCAGCCAAGGACGGTCAACTAATGAAAAACTGTTTTTT.